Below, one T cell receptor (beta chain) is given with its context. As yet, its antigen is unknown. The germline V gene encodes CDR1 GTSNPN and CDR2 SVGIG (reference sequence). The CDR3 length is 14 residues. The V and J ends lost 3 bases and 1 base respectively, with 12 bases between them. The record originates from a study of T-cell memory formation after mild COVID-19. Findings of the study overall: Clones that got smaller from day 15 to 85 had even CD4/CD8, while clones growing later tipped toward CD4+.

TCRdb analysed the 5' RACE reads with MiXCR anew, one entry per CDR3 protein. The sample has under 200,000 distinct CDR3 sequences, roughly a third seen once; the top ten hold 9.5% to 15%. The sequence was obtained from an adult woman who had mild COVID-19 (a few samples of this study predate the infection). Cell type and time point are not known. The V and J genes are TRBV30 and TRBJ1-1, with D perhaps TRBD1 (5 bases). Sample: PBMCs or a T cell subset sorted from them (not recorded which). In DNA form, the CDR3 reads TGTGCCTGGAGGTTGCCAGGGCGGAACACTGAAGCTTTCTTT. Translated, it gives CAWRLPGRNTEAFF. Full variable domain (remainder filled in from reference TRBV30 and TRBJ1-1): SQTIHQWPATLVQPVGSPLSLECTVEGTSNPNLYWYRQAAGRGLQLLFYSVGIGQISSEVPQNLSASRPQDRQFILSSKKLLLSDSGFYLCAWRLPGRNTEAFFGQGTRLTVV.